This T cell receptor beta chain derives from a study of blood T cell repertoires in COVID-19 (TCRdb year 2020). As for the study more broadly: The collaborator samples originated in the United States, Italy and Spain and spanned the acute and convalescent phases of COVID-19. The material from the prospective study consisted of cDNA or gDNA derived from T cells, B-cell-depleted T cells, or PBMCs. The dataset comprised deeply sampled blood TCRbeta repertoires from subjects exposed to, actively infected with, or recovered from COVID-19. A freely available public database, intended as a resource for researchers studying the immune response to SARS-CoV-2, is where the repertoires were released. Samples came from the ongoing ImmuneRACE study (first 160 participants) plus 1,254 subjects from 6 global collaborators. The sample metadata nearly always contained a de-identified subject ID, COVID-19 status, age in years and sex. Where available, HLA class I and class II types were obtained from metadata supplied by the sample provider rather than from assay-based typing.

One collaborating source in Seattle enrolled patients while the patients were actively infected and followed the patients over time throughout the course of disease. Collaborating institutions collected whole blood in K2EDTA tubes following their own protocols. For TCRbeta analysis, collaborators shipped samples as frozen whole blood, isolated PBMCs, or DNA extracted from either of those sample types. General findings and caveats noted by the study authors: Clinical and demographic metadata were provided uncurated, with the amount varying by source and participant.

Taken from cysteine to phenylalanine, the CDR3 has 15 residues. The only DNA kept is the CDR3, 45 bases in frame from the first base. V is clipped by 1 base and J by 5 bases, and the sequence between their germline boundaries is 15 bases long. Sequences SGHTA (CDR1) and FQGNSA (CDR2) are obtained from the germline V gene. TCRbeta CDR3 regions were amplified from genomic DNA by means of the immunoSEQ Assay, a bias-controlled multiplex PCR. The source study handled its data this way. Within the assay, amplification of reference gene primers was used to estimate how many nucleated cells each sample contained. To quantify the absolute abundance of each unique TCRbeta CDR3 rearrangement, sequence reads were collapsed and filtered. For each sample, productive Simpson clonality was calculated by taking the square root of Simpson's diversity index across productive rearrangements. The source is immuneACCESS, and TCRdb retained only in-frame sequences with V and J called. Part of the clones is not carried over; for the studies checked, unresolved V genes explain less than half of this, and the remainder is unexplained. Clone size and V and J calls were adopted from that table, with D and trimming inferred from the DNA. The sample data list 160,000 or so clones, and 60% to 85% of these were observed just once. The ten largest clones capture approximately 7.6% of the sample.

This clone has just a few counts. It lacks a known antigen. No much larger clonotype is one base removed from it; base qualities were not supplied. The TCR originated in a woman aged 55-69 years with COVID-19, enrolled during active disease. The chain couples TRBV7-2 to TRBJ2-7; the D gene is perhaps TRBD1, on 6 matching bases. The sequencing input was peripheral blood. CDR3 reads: CASSLEGAGVHEQYF. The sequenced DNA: TGTGCCAGCAGCTTAGAAGGGGCAGGGGTCCACGAGCAGTACTTC.